This TCR beta chain was recorded in a study of cytomegalovirus exposure and HLA in healthy donors. In the study overall: Around 85 million unique TCR sequences came from HLA-typed donors in an early release.

60 Vbeta and 13 Jbeta primers were used in PCR. Only in-frame clones appear in the TCRdb table, and some are missing; sequencing was by immunoSEQ multiplex PCR. Of over 70,000 clones listed, 76% are singletons. Study conclusions and caveats: Among the sequence variants, a highly shared cluster was likely an artifact of sequencing. Association of a missense DCLRE1C variant with TCR beta V- and J-gene trimming was reported in a later analysis.

As for this clone: Antigen specificity is unknown.

CDR1 SGHAT and CDR2 FQNNGV come from the germline V gene. The CDR3 covers 15 residues. Trimming took 0 bases from V and 1 from J, leaving 9 bases between them. The chain is built from TRBV11-2 and TRBJ2-5, with D possibly TRBD1 on 6 matching bases. The specimen was PBMCs. This sequence was found in a male donor in good health and CMV-seronegative. For the CDR3, the DNA is TGTGCCAGCAGCTTAGATCCAGGGGTCCAAGAGACCCAGTACTTC. Protein: CASSLDPGVQETQYF.